A single sample is the source of the 25 T cell receptor beta chains below, sequenced in a study of cytomegalovirus exposure and HLA in healthy donors. In the PCR, 60 Vbeta and 13 Jbeta primers were used. TCRdb's table, derived via immunoSEQ multiplex PCR, lists solely in-frame clones and lacks some. There are under 200,000 clones in the sample; around 79% occur only once, and approximately 3.1% lies in the top ten. Sequencing was carried out using PBMCs. These receptor sequences come from a woman in her thirties or forties in good health and CMV-seronegative.

The chain joins TRBV5-5 to TRBJ2-7, with TRBD2 identical over 13 bases. Germline CDR1 is SGHKS and CDR2 is YYEKEE (reference sequence). V shed 5 bases, J shed 4 bases, and the junction held 6 bases outside the gene matches. This CDR3 region has 15 residues. The CDR3 DNA follows: TGTGCCAGCAGTCTGGGACTAGCGGGGATTTACGAGCAGTACTTC. Translating it yields CASSLGLAGIYEQYF.

The rearrangement joins TRBV6-1 to TRBJ2-5; TRBD1 matches 10 bases. TRBJ2-7 matches the DNA end more closely, so the J call is doubtful. The germline gives CDR1 MNHNS, CDR2 SASEGT. CDR3 length: 14 residues. The CDR3, as DNA: TGTGCCAGCAGATTTGGACAGGGGGACTACGAGCAGTACTTC. This codes for CASRFGQGDYEQYF.

This clone was recorded a few times. The V call is TRBV28, the J call TRBJ2-7; TRBD2 matches 7 bases. The CDR3 consists of 13 residues. Germline values: CDR1 MDHEN, CDR2 SYDVKM. V trimming: 2 bases; J trimming: 6 bases; junction bases outside the gene matches: 4. The CDR3: CASSLRGGGEQYF. CDR3 coding DNA: TGTGCCAGCAGTTTACGCGGGGGAGGCGAGCAGTACTTC.

This clone was found once. The rearrangement uses TRBV6-5 and TRBJ2-1, with D perhaps TRBD2 (5 bases). The CDR3 extends over 13 amino acids. V was cut by 7 bases and J by 8 bases, with 15 bases left in between. The germline CDR1 and CDR2 sequences are MNHEY and SVGAGI. The CDR3 region has the DNA TGTGCCAGCACCCGGGGAGCGGTGGATGAGCAGTTCTTC. It codes for CASTRGAVDEQFF.

This clone occurred once. The chain recombines TRBV6-5 with TRBJ1-1; D gene unclear. CDR1 and CDR2 (germline): MNHEY, SVGAGI. The V end lost 0 bases, the J end lost 1 base, and 6 bases lay between the germline ends. CDR3 size: 14 residues. The CDR3 coding sequence is TGTGCCAGCAGTTACTCACGGGAGAACACTGAAGCTTTCTTT. Its protein product is CASSYSRENTEAFF.

The chain carries TRBV11-2 and TRBJ1-2, with a weak D call TRBD1 (6 bases). Germline V gene sequence: CDR1 SGHAT, CDR2 FQNNGV. The CDR3 length is 15 residues. V lost 4 bases, J lost 0 bases, and 12 bases lay in between. The CDR3: CASSSLQGTNYGYTF. The CDR3 DNA reads TGTGCCAGCAGCTCGTTACAGGGTACTAACTATGGCTACACCTTC.

This clone was seen once. This chain uses TRBV7-2 with TRBJ1-1, with D uncertain. Germline V gene data show CDR1 as SGHTA and CDR2 as FQGNSA. The CDR3 covers 14 residues. The V gene lost 4 bases and the J gene lost 0 bases, with 9 bases spanning the gap. CDR3 loop: CASSSTALNTEAFF. CDR3 DNA: TGTGCCAGCAGCTCAACAGCTTTGAACACTGAAGCTTTCTTT.

The chain has TRBV18 and TRBJ2-7; 7 bases agree with TRBD1. Germline V gene sequence: CDR1 KGHSH, CDR2 LQKENI. The J segment lost 1 base and the V segment lost 10 bases, leaving 4 bases of the junction unmatched. The CDR3 loop spans 12 amino acids. CDR3 in DNA: TGTGCCACGATGGGACAGTCCTACGAGCAGTACTTC. Translation: CATMGQSYEQYF.

The chain uses TRBV4-1 and TRBJ2-5; TRBD1 matches 7 bases. Germline V CDR1 and CDR2: MGHRA, YSYEKL. V lost 1 base and J lost 4; bases outside the gene matches: 9. CDR3 length: 16 amino acids. The CDR3 DNA is TGCGCCAGCAGCCAAGGTACAGGGGTAGGTGGAGAGACCCAGTACTTC. This translates into CASSQGTGVGGETQYF.

This clone appeared once. V gene TRBV13 combines with J gene TRBJ2-7; 7 positions agree with TRBD2. V trimming: 4 bases; J trimming: 1 base; junction bases outside the gene matches: 7. Germline-derived CDR1 and CDR2 are PRHDT and FYEKMQ (reference sequence). This CDR3 has 15 residues. CDR3 in DNA: TGTGCCAGCAGCTCCACAGCGGGGCGGTCCTACGAGCAGTACTTC. As protein: CASSSTAGRSYEQYF.

The chain carries TRBV5-1 and TRBJ1-2; 9 nucleotides match TRBD1. Trimming at V came to 4 bases and at J to 1 base, leaving 5 bases not matched to a gene. Germline CDR1 is SGHRS and CDR2 is YFSETQ. This CDR3 is built from 15 residues. This CDR3 is CASSATTGGNYGYTF. CDR3 bases: TGCGCCAGCAGCGCGACGACAGGGGGTAACTATGGCTACACCTTC.

V is TRBV29-1 and J is TRBJ2-5; a weak D match, TRBD2 (5 bases). This CDR3 region has 12 residues. Germline V gene data show CDR1 as SQVTM and CDR2 as ANQGSEA. V was pared by 2 bases and J by 5 bases, with 9 bases between. The chain's CDR3 is CSVEILGETQYF. The CDR3 DNA follows: TGCAGCGTTGAAATACTAGGGGAGACCCAGTACTTC.

The chain joins TRBV9 to TRBJ2-6, with a possible D match to TRBD2 (7 bases). Germline V gene lookup returns CDR1 SGDLS and CDR2 YYNGEE. This CDR3 contains 16 residues. The ends were cut back, 2 bases at V and 0 bases at J, with 9 bases in the middle. For the CDR3, the DNA is TGTGCCAGCAGCGTGAGGGGGGGCTCTGGGGCCAACGTCCTGACTTTC. This gives the protein CASSVRGGSGANVLTF.

The genes are TRBV19 and TRBJ2-1; the match to TRBD2 covers 8 bases. Germline lookup yields CDR1 LNHDA and CDR2 SQIVND (reference sequence). The CDR3 spans 16 residues. After removal of 3 bases from V and 6 bases from J, the junction contained 10 bases not matched to a gene. CDR3 sequence (DNA): TGTGCCAGTAGTATGGCTCAGCGGGGGCGATTCAATGAGCAGTTCTTC. Its protein product is CASSMAQRGRFNEQFF. The whole variable domain, remainder taken from reference TRBV19 and TRBJ2-1, is DGGITQSPKYLFRKEGQNVTLSCEQNLNHDAMYWYRQDPGQGLRLIYYSQIVNDFQKGDIAEGYSVSREKKESFPLTVTSAQKNPTAFYLCASSMAQRGRFNEQFFGPGTRLTVL.

There are a few counts of this clone. The V call is TRBV5-1, the J call TRBJ1-1; a possible D gene is TRBD1 (6 bases). The CDR3 contains 11 residues. The V end lost 3 bases, the J end lost 8 bases, and 8 bases lay between the germline ends. Germline values: CDR1 SGHRS, CDR2 YFSETQ. Written as DNA, the CDR3 is TGCGCCAGCAGCTCTGACAGGGAAGCTTTCTTT. Protein: CASSSDREAFF. Complete variable domain (other parts from reference TRBV5-1 and TRBJ1-1): KAGVTQTPRYLIKTRGQQVTLSCSPISGHRSVSWYQQTPGQGLQFLFEYFSETQRNKGNFPGRFSGRQFSNSRSEMNVSTLELGDSALYLCASSSDREAFFGQGTRLTVV.

This chain uses TRBV6-6 with TRBJ2-7, with 7 bases lining up with TRBD1. The CDR3 is made up of 15 amino acids. J lost 2 bases, V lost 5 bases, and 9 bases had no gene match. The germline gives CDR1 MNHNY, CDR2 SVGAGI (reference sequence). CDR3: CASSTPGTAPYEQYF. The CDR3 DNA reads as TGTGCCAGCAGTACCCCCGGGACAGCTCCCTACGAGCAGTACTTC.

The rearrangement uses TRBV29-1 and TRBJ1-2; D ambiguous. Germline V gives CDR1 SQVTM, CDR2 ANQGSEA. There are 14 residues in the CDR3. Between the trimmed V and J ends, which lost 5 bases and 4 bases, there was a span of 17 bases. The CDR3 region is CSVRISRGGYGYTF. DNA of the CDR3: TGCAGCGTTCGTATTTCTCGCGGCGGCTATGGCTACACCTTC.

The rearrangement uses TRBV7-4 and TRBJ2-1; TRBD2 agrees at 11 bases. This CDR3 is 14 amino acids long. The germline gives CDR1 SGHVT, CDR2 SQSDAQ. Trimming at V came to 4 bases and at J to 7 bases, leaving 3 bases not matched to a gene. CDR3 in amino acids: CASSWGLAVNEQFF. The DNA for the CDR3 is TGTGCCAGCAGCTGGGGACTAGCGGTAAATGAGCAGTTCTTC.

This rearrangement joins TRBV5-1 to TRBJ2-1; TRBD2 matches 9 bases. V shed 4 bases and J 5 bases; nucleotides not matched to a gene: 10. CDR1 and CDR2 (germline): SGHRS, YFSETQ. The CDR3 covers 16 residues. CDR3 residues: CASSLILAGKNNEQFF. The CDR3 coding sequence is TGCGCCAGCAGCCTTATTCTAGCGGGGAAGAACAATGAGCAGTTCTTC.

The chain uses TRBV23-1 and TRBJ2-1, with 9 nucleotides matching TRBD1. TRBV23-1 is reported as an ORF; its role is uncertain. This CDR3 is built from 19 residues. The trim removed 0 bases at V and 2 bases at J, leaving 11 bases unmatched. The CDR3 region is CASSQSPLTGGQPYNEQFF. The CDR3 region has the DNA TGCGCCAGCAGTCAATCGCCCCTTACAGGGGGCCAACCCTACAATGAGCAGTTCTTC.

The chain couples TRBV28 to TRBJ2-3, with 10 nucleotides matching TRBD2. Germline V CDR1 and CDR2: MDHEN, SYDVKM. CDR3 length: 15 residues. With 3 bases clipped from V and 4 bases from J, the junction kept 4 bases outside the gene matches. The CDR3 loop reads CASSFSGGAADTQYF. CDR3 bases: TGTGCCAGCAGTTTCAGCGGGGGGGCCGCAGATACGCAGTATTTT.

V is TRBV15 and J is TRBJ1-1; D uncertain. V lost 1 base to trimming and J lost 4 bases, with 10 bases between them. The germline V gene encodes CDR1 LNHNV and CDR2 YYDKDF (reference sequence). This CDR3 spans 14 amino acids. The DNA for the CDR3 is TGTGCCACCAGCAGAGCCCTGGCACGCACTGAAGCTTTCTTT. It translates to CATSRALARTEAFF.

V is TRBV14 and J is TRBJ1-1; 8 bases map to TRBD1. V lost 4 bases, J lost 9 bases, and 7 bases stayed unmatched. The length of the CDR3 is 13 residues. Germline V lookup: CDR1 SGHDN, CDR2 FVKESK. DNA for the CDR3: TGTGCCAGCAGCCTTATAAGACAGGGGAAAGCTTTCTTT. Its protein is CASSLIRQGKAFF.

This chain links TRBV18 with TRBJ2-1; TRBD2 agrees at 12 bases. V shed 7 bases and J 7 bases; nucleotides not matched to a gene: 11. Germline V gene data show CDR1 as KGHSH and CDR2 as LQKENI. The CDR3 totals 16 residues. CDR3 DNA sequence: TGTGCCAGCTGTCCTAGCGGGGGGGCCGATACGAATGAGCAGTTCTTC. Translated, it gives CASCPSGGADTNEQFF.

This rearrangement joins TRBV19 to TRBJ2-7; a weak D match, TRBD1 (5 bases). V was cut by 6 bases and J by 2 bases, with 11 bases left in between. There are 13 residues in the CDR3. The germline gives CDR1 LNHDA, CDR2 SQIVND (reference sequence). The chain's CDR3 is CASSKTGTYEQYF. The DNA for the CDR3 is TGTGCCAGTAGCAAAACAGGTACCTACGAGCAGTACTTC.